Following are 30 T cell receptor beta chains from one sample sequenced in a study of technical replicates of blood from several donors. The repertoire was sequenced with immunoSEQ multiplex PCR; TCRdb's copy has only in-frame clones and lacks some. Of roughly 50,000 clones listed, just over 90% are singletons. Sequenced material: PBMCs. Receptors were obtained from a human donor in good health. Some clones in this sample may be carry-over from other donors' samples.

This chain connects TRBV5-1 to TRBJ1-5; D is undetermined. V dropped 2 bases and J dropped 1 base, with 10 bases sitting between them. Germline assignment: CDR1 SGHRS and CDR2 YFSETQ. This CDR3 has 15 residues. The CDR3 coding sequence is TGCGCCAGCAGCTTTCTTGGAGGGAGCAATCAGCCCCAGCATTTT. Protein: CASSFLGGSNQPQHF.

In its sample, this clone was seen many times. V usage is TRBV29-1 and J usage is TRBJ1-5, with 9 bases matching TRBD1. The germline V gene encodes CDR1 SQVTM and CDR2 ANQGSEA. Losses at the gene ends were 0 bases for V and 5 bases for J; bases not matched to a gene: 8. This CDR3 is built from 16 residues. The DNA of the CDR3 is TGCAGCGTTGAAGATCTCCCACAGGGGGCAGATCAGCCCCAGCATTTT. Protein: CSVEDLPQGADQPQHF. Full variable domain (missing parts from reference TRBV29-1 and TRBJ1-5): SAVISQKPSRDICQRGTSLTIQCQVDSQVTMMFWYRQQPGQSLTLIATANQGSEATYESGFVIDKFPISRPNLTFSTLTVSNMSPEDSSIYLCSVEDLPQGADQPQHFGDGTRLSIL.

This chain connects TRBV30 to TRBJ1-1; no reliable D call. Trimming removed 1 base from V and 1 base from J, with 7 bases in between. The CDR3 contains 13 residues. Looked up from germline, CDR1 is GTSNPN and CDR2 is SVGIG (reference sequence). This chain's CDR3 is CAWSAQTNTEAFF. CDR3 coding DNA: TGTGCCTGGAGTGCACAAACGAACACTGAAGCTTTCTTT.

This rearrangement joins TRBV5-6 to TRBJ2-4, with 7 bases fitting TRBD1. V trimming: 0 bases; J trimming: 6 bases; junction bases outside the gene matches: 3. CDR1 SGHDT and CDR2 YYEEEE come from the germline V gene. The CDR3 spans 14 residues. CDR3 protein: CASSLEGGRNIQYF. In DNA form, the CDR3 reads TGTGCCAGCAGCTTGGAAGGGGGCAGAAACATTCAGTACTTC. Drawing the rest from reference TRBV5-6 and TRBJ2-4, the complete variable domain is DAGVTQSPTHLIKTRGQQVTLRCSPKSGHDTVSWYQQALGQGPQFIFQYYEEEERQRGNFPDRFSGHQFPNYSSELNVNALLLGDSALYLCASSLEGGRNIQYFGAGTRLSVL.

J is TRBJ2-3 and V is TRBV4-2; TRBD2 matches 7 bases. Germline CDR1 and CDR2: LGHNA and YNFKEQ. Trimming at V came to 0 bases and at J to 4 bases, leaving 7 bases not matched to a gene. The CDR3 runs 16 residues. CDR3 loop: CASSQDMAGVADTQYF. The CDR3 DNA follows: TGTGCCAGCAGCCAAGATATGGCGGGGGTAGCAGATACGCAGTATTTT.

Comment on this clone: The junction does not match germline at one end; this may be a read error. The chain couples TRBV5-1 to TRBJ2-5; 10 bases match TRBD1. The CDR3 has 15 amino acids. Germline V lookup: CDR1 SGHRS, CDR2 YFSETQ. CDR3 loop: CASSKDRGVGETQYF. CDR3 sequence (DNA): TGTGCCAGCAGCAAGGACAGGGGGGTAGGAGAGACCCAGTACTTC. The full variable domain, in which reference TRBV5-1 and TRBJ2-5 provide the parts outside the CDR3, is KAGVTQTPRYLIKTRGQQVTLSCSPISGHRSVSWYQQTPGQGLQFLFEYFSETQRNKGNFPGRFSGRQFSNSRSEMNVSTLELGDSALYLCASSKDRGVGETQYFGPGTRLLVL.

The chain has TRBV4-3 and TRBJ2-1; D gene uncertain. This CDR3 is built from 16 residues. Germline V gene lookup returns CDR1 LGHNA and CDR2 YSLEER. V was pared by 0 bases and J by 0 bases, with 9 bases between. CDR3 DNA sequence: TGCGCCAGCAGCCAAGAAATTCGCAGCTCCTACAATGAGCAGTTCTTC. Translating it yields CASSQEIRSSYNEQFF.

The CDR3 region is CSVYNGIGNEQFF. CDR3 coding DNA: TGCAGCGTCTATAACGGGATAGGGAATGAGCAGTTCTTC. V and J are TRBV29-1 and TRBJ2-1; possible D gene TRBD2, 5 bases. Germline-derived CDR1 and CDR2 are SQVTM and ANQGSEA. The ends were cut back, 6 bases at V and 7 bases at J, with 16 bases in the middle. The CDR3 runs 13 residues.

The gene calls are TRBV27 and TRBJ2-1; 8 positions agree with TRBD2. V lost 6 bases, J lost 4 bases, and 17 bases stayed unmatched. CDR3 length equals 18 residues. Germline V gene data show CDR1 as MNHEY and CDR2 as SMNVEV (reference sequence). CDR3 nucleotides: TGTGCCAGCAGGTCGGGGACACTTTTCGGGGGGGCTTACAATGAGCAGTTCTTC. Translating it yields CASRSGTLFGGAYNEQFF.

The count of this clone is one. J is TRBJ1-3 and V is TRBV5-1; D is unclear. The CDR3 length is 16 residues. Germline CDR1 and CDR2: SGHRS and YFSETQ. V shed 3 bases and J shed 0 bases, with 13 bases lying between them. This chain's CDR3 is CASSSGWSSSGNTIYF. The CDR3 region has the DNA TGCGCCAGCAGCTCGGGATGGAGTAGCTCTGGAAACACCATATATTTT.

The rearrangement links TRBV4-1 to TRBJ2-1, with 11 nucleotides matching TRBD2. Per the germline V gene, CDR1 is MGHRA and CDR2 is YSYEKL. The CDR3 spans 18 residues. V lost 3 bases and J lost 9; bases outside the gene matches: 16. DNA of the CDR3: TGCGCCAGCAGCCAGGGACTACTAGCGGGAGTATGGGGGGGTGAGCAGTTCTTC. Residues: CASSQGLLAGVWGGEQFF.

The chain links TRBV18 to TRBJ2-3, with D perhaps TRBD1 (5 bases). This CDR3 has 14 residues. Trimming shortened V by 2 bases and J by 4 bases, and 10 bases separated the two germline ends. Germline V lookup: CDR1 KGHSH, CDR2 LQKENI. The CDR3 here is CASSPVTDADTQYF. DNA of the CDR3: TGTGCCAGCTCACCAGTGACAGATGCAGATACGCAGTATTTT.

The chain is built from TRBV4-3 and TRBJ1-2; 7 bases are a match to TRBD1. The CDR3 is 15 residues long. The ends lost 1 base at V and 3 bases at J; junction bases unmatched: 5. Germline loops: CDR1 LGHNA, CDR2 YSLEER. In nucleotides, the CDR3 is TGCGCCAGCAGCCAAGGTCGGACAGGAGACTATGGCTACACCTTC. Protein product: CASSQGRTGDYGYTF.

As for this clone: This specimen includes other DNA sequences encoding the same CDR3. The CDR3 here is CASSEQGNYGYTF. The CDR3 coding sequence is TGTGCCAGCAGTGAGCAGGGGAACTATGGCTACACCTTC. The chain carries TRBV2 and TRBJ1-2, with a weak D call TRBD1 (6 bases). There are 13 residues in the CDR3. Germline V gene sequence: CDR1 SNHLY, CDR2 FYNNEI. V lost 3 bases to trimming and J lost 2 bases, with 7 bases between them.

For this clone: The same CDR3 also results from other DNA sequences found in this sample. The chain employs TRBV2 and TRBJ2-3, with a tentative D call TRBD2 (6 bases). Germline CDR1 is SNHLY and CDR2 is FYNNEI. The CDR3 is 13 residues long. Trimming removed 6 bases from V and 2 bases from J, with 9 bases in between. The CDR3 loop reads CASRRDSTDTQYF. CDR3 bases: TGTGCCAGCAGGAGGGACTCCACAGATACGCAGTATTTT.

The rearrangement links TRBV29-1 to TRBJ1-4; TRBD1 might be the D (6 bases). V was cut by 3 bases and J by 7 bases, with 12 bases left in between. The CDR3 covers 13 residues. Germline CDR1 and CDR2: SQVTM and ANQGSEA. CDR3 coding DNA: TGCAGCGTTGAGTGGCAGGGGAGTGAAAAACTGTTTTTT. This gives the protein CSVEWQGSEKLFF.

This chain connects TRBV19 to TRBJ1-2; 7 bases map to TRBD1. Unmatched junction bases numbered 10, after V lost 5 bases and J lost 4 bases. There are 15 residues in the CDR3. The V gene's germline CDR1 is LNHDA and CDR2 SQIVND (reference sequence). DNA of the CDR3: TGTGCCAGTAGTCCTGGACAGGTCGTAACCTATGGCTACACCTTC. Translation gives CASSPGQVVTYGYTF.

The rearrangement joins TRBV6-1 to TRBJ1-5; D call uncertain. This CDR3 spans 15 amino acids. The germline V and J ends were trimmed by 3 bases and 0 bases, with 9 bases remaining between them. Germline loops: CDR1 MNHNS, CDR2 SASEGT. CDR3 region: CASSDPRNSNQPQHF. The DNA of the CDR3 is TGTGCCAGCAGTGACCCGAGGAATAGCAATCAGCCCCAGCATTTT.

This chain joins TRBV5-6 and TRBJ1-3; 7 nucleotides agree with TRBD1. Unmatched junction bases numbered 11, after V lost 4 bases and J lost 4 bases. The CDR3 runs 16 residues. From germline, CDR1 is SGHDT and CDR2 YYEEEE. DNA for the CDR3: TGTGCCAGCAGCCACAATAGGGGGCAGTCCGGAAACACCATATATTTT. This codes for CASSHNRGQSGNTIYF.

This chain links TRBV18 with TRBJ1-1, with a weak D call TRBD1 (6 bases). V lost 4 bases and J lost 4, with 16 bases in between. CDR3 size: 15 residues. Per germline, CDR1 KGHSH and CDR2 LQKENI. In DNA, the CDR3 is TGTGCCAGCTCACAATCTGCGGGGGCCGGCACTGAAGCTTTCTTT. Translated, it gives CASSQSAGAGTEAFF.

V is TRBV7-9 and J is TRBJ1-2; 9 bases match TRBD1. This CDR3 spans 13 amino acids. CDR1 and CDR2 (germline): SEHNR, FQNEAQ (reference sequence). V lost 5 bases and J lost 7; bases outside the gene matches: 5. The CDR3 here is CASSRTGAGGYTF. In nucleotides, the CDR3 is TGTGCCAGCAGCCGGACAGGGGCTGGTGGCTACACCTTC.

The chain has TRBV7-2 and TRBJ2-1; 10 bases are shared with TRBD1. V shed 4 bases, J shed 9 bases, and the junction held 9 bases outside the gene matches. The germline V gene has CDR1 SGHTA and CDR2 FQGNSA. The CDR3 has 15 residues. The CDR3 loop reads CASSSRGTGVGEQFF. The CDR3 DNA reads as TGTGCCAGCAGCTCAAGGGGGACAGGGGTGGGTGAGCAGTTCTTC. Together with reference TRBV7-2 and TRBJ2-1, the CDR3 gives the full variable domain: GAGVSQSPSNKVTEKGKDVELRCDPISGHTALYWYRQSLGQGLEFLIYFQGNSAPDKSGLPSDRFSAERTGGSVSTLTIQRTQQEDSAVYLCASSSRGTGVGEQFFGPGTRLTVL.

The rearrangement joins TRBV9 to TRBJ1-1; 8 nucleotides line up with TRBD1. Unmatched junction bases numbered 18, after V lost 3 bases and J lost 5 bases. Germline lookup yields CDR1 SGDLS and CDR2 YYNGEE. The CDR3 runs to 18 residues. The CDR3 here is CASSARLTGVGSSTEAFF. CDR3 in DNA: TGTGCCAGCAGCGCGCGATTGACAGGGGTGGGGTCTAGTACTGAAGCTTTCTTT.

The chain is built from TRBV5-1 and TRBJ2-5, with a tentative D call TRBD2 (5 bases). Germline values: CDR1 SGHRS, CDR2 YFSETQ. V was trimmed by 5 bases and J by 1 base, leaving 12 bases between them. This CDR3 region has 14 residues. CDR3 coding DNA: TGCGCCAGCAGAAAAGGAAGCGGCCAAGAGACCCAGTACTTC. Translating gives CASRKGSGQETQYF.

The V gene is TRBV12-5, the J gene TRBJ2-1, with 11 bases fitting TRBD2. The CDR3 is 16 residues long. CDR1 LGHNT and CDR2 FRNRAP come from the germline V gene. Unmatched junction bases numbered 9, after V lost 5 bases and J lost 6 bases. CDR3 nucleotides: TGTGCTAGTGGTGCCTTAGCGGGGGGGGCGGGCAATGAGCAGTTCTTC. Residues: CASGALAGGAGNEQFF.

CDR3 sequence: CAISRGQGDTGELFF. CDR3 in DNA: TGTGCCATCAGTAGAGGACAGGGGGACACCGGGGAGCTGTTTTTT. V usage is TRBV10-3 and J usage is TRBJ2-2, with 10 bases aligning to TRBD1. Germline V CDR1 and CDR2: ENHRY, SYGVKD. V lost 5 bases to trimming and J lost 3 bases; unmatched junction nucleotides: 3. This CDR3 contains 15 residues.

This rearrangement joins TRBV5-6 to TRBJ2-3; 7 positions agree with TRBD1. This CDR3 is 14 amino acids long. CDR1 is SGHDT and CDR2 is YYEEEE in the germline V gene. The V gene end was trimmed by 4 bases and the J gene end by 7 bases; junction bases not matched to a gene: 9. CDR3: CASSPTGQTYTQYF. The CDR3 DNA reads TGTGCCAGCAGCCCTACGGGACAGACTTATACGCAGTATTTT.

The chain carries TRBV11-2 and TRBJ2-2; maybe TRBD2 (6 bases). Germline V gives CDR1 SGHAT, CDR2 FQNNGV. V shed 5 bases and J shed 7 bases, with 8 bases lying between them. This CDR3 spans 12 amino acids. CDR3 nucleotides: TGTGCCAGCAGCCCAGCGGGCGGGGAGCTGTTTTTT. As protein: CASSPAGGELFF.

The chain recombines TRBV29-1 with TRBJ2-5, with 8 bases that match TRBD2. The CDR3 has 13 amino acids. V lost 1 base and J lost 7; bases outside the gene matches: 5. Germline V gives CDR1 SQVTM, CDR2 ANQGSEA. For the CDR3, the DNA is TGCAGCGTTGAAGCCCGGGGGGGCGGGACCCAGTACTTC. Translating gives CSVEARGGGTQYF.

Only a few counts were recorded for this clone. The chain recombines TRBV5-1 with TRBJ2-7; 15 nucleotides match TRBD2. Germline V CDR1 and CDR2: SGHRS, YFSETQ. With 5 bases clipped from V and 0 bases from J, the junction kept 12 bases outside the gene matches. The CDR3 spans 19 residues. DNA for the CDR3: TGCGCCAGCAGTTTAACCGGGACTAGCGGGAGGATCTTCTCCTACGAGCAGTACTTC. Translating it yields CASSLTGTSGRIFSYEQYF.